Following are 3 T cell receptor beta chains from one sample sequenced in a study of long-term antiretroviral therapy in people with HIV. They ran version v3.0 of the immunoSEQ assay at survey level. Method: immunoSEQ multiplex PCR; TCRdb's copy keeps in-frame clones and lacks some. Here the sample spans 35,000 or so clones, approximately 85% being singletons. Sequences were derived from unsorted PBMCs, sampled 2.2 years after starting antiretroviral therapy. Every receptor here comes from a man between 18 and 35 years old with HIV.

The chain carries TRBV4-3 and TRBJ2-5; 7 bases fit TRBD1. Trimming removed 2 bases from V and 0 bases from J; junction bases left unmatched: 15. This CDR3 comprises 19 residues. The V gene's germline CDR1 is LGHNA and CDR2 YSLEER. The CDR3 sequence: CASSQFFRLDRTYQETQYF. In nucleotides, the CDR3 is TGCGCCAGCAGCCAATTTTTTCGGCTGGACAGGACGTACCAAGAGACCCAGTACTTC.

The V call is TRBV7-2, the J call TRBJ1-5, with no clear D. The CDR3 sequence is 14 residues long. V lost 1 base to trimming and J lost 5 bases, with 9 bases between them. CDR1 SGHTA and CDR2 FQGNSA come from the germline V gene. CDR3 sequence (DNA): TGTGCCAGCAGCTTAGAATCGGGATATCAGCCCCAGCATTTT. It is translated as CASSLESGYQPQHF.

This rearrangement joins TRBV6-5 to TRBJ2-7; possible D gene TRBD2, 5 bases. Germline lookup yields CDR1 MNHEY and CDR2 SVGAGI. The length of the CDR3 is 14 residues. The V and J ends lost 2 bases and 1 base respectively, with 9 bases between them. DNA for the CDR3: TGTGCCAGCAGTTACCGGGGTGAGTCCTACGAGCAGTACTTC. Its protein product is CASSYRGESYEQYF.